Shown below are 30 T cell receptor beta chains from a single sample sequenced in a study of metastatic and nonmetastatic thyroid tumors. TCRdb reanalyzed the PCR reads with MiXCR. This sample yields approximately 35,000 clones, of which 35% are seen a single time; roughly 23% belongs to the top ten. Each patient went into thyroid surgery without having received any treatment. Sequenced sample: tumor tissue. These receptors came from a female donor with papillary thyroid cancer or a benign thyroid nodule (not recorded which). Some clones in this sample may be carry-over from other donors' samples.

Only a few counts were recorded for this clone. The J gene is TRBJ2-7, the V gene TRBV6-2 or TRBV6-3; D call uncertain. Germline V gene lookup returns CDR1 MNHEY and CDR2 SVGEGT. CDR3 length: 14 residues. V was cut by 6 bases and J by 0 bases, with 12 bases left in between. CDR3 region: CASSSVADSYEQYF. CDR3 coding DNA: TGTGCCAGCAGCTCGGTGGCTGACTCCTACGAGCAGTACTTC.

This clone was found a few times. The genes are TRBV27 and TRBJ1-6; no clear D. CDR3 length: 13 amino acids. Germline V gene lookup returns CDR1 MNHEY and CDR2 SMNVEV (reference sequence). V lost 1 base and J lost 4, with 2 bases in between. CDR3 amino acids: CASSLWYNSPLHF. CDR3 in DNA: TGTGCCAGCAGTTTATGGTATAATTCACCCCTCCACTTT.

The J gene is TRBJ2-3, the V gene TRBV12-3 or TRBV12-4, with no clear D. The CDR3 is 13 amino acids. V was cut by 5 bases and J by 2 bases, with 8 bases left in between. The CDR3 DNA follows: TGTGCCAGCAGTGGCAGGTTCACAGATACGCAGTATTTT. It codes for CASSGRFTDTQYF.

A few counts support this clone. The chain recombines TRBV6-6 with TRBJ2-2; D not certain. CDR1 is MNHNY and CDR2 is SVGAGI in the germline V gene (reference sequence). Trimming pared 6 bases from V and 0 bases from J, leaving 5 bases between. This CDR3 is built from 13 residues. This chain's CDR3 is CASRLSNTGELFF. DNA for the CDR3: TGTGCCAGCAGATTATCGAACACCGGGGAGCTGTTTTTT.

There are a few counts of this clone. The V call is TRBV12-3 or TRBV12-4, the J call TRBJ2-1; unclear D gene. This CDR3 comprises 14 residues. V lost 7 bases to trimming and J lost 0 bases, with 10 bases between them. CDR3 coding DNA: TGTGCCAGCACTGCGTATAGCTCCTACAATGAGCAGTTCTTC. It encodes CASTAYSSYNEQFF.

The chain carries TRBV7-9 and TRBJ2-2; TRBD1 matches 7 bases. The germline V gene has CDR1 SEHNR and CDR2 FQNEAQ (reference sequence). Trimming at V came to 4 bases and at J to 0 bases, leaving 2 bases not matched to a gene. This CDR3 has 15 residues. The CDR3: CASSSDRTNTGELFF. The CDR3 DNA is TGTGCCAGCAGCTCGGACAGGACGAACACCGGGGAGCTGTTTTTT.

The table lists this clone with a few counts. CDR3: CASSEKGAYEQYF. CDR3 sequence (DNA): TGTGCCAGCAGCGAGAAGGGGGCCTACGAGCAGTACTTC. J is TRBJ2-7 and V is TRBV12-3 or TRBV12-4; tentative D call: TRBD1 (6 bases). CDR3 length equals 13 residues. Trimming took off 6 bases at V and 2 bases at J, with 11 bases between the two ends.

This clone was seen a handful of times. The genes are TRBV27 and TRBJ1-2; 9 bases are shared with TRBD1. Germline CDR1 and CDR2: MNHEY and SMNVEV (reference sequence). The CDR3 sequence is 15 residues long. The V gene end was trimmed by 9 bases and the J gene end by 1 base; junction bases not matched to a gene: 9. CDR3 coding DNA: TGTGCCAGTAAAGAACAGGGGGCGTATAACTATGGCTACACCTTC. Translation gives CASKEQGAYNYGYTF.

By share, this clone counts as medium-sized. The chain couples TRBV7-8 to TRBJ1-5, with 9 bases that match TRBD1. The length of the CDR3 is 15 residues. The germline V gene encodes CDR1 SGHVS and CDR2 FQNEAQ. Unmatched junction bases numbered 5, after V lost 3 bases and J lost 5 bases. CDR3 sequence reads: CASSLGQGEDQPQHF. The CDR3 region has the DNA TGTGCCAGCAGCTTGGGACAGGGTGAGGATCAGCCCCAGCATTTT. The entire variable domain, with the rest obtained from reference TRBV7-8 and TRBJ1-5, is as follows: GAGVSQSPRYKVAKRGQDVALRCDPISGHVSLFWYQQALGQGPEFLTYFQNEAQLDKSGLPSDRFFAERPEGSVSTLKIQRTQQEDSAVYLCASSLGQGEDQPQHFGDGTRLSIL.

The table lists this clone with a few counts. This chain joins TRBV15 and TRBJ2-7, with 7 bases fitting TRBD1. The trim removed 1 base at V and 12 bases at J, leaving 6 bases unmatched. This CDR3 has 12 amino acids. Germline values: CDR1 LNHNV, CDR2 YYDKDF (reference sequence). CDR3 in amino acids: CATSRAEGAAYF. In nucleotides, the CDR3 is TGTGCCACCAGCAGAGCTGAGGGGGCCGCGTACTTC.

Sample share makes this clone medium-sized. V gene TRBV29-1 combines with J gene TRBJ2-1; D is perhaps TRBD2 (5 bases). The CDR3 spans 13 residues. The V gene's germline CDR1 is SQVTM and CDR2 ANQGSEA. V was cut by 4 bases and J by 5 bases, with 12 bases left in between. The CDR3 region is CSVVRGRNNEQFF. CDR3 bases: TGCAGCGTTGTCCGAGGGAGAAACAATGAGCAGTTCTTC.

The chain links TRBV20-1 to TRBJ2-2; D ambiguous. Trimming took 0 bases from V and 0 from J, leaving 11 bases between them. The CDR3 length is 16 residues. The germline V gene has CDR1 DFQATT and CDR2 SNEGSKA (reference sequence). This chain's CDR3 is CSARDPGRTNTGELFF. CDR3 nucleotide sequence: TGCAGTGCTAGAGATCCTGGACGGACGAACACCGGGGAGCTGTTTTTT.

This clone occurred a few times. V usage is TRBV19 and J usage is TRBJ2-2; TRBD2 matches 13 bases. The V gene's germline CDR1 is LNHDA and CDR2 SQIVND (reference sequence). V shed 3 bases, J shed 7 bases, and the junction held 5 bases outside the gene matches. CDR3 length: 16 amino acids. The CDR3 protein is CASSMLTSGRNGELFF. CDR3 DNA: TGTGCCAGTAGTATGTTGACTAGCGGGAGGAACGGGGAGCTGTTTTTT.

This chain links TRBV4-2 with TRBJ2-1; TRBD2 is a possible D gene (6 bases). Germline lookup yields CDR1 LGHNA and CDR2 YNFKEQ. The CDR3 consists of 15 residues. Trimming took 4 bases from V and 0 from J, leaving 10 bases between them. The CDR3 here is CASSPGRSSYNEQFF. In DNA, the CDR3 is TGTGCCAGCAGCCCGGGGAGGAGCTCCTACAATGAGCAGTTCTTC.

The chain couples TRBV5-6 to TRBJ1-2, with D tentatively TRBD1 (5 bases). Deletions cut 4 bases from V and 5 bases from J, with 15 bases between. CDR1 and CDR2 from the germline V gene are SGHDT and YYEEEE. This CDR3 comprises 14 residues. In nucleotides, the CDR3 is TGTGCCAGCAGCGCGCAGGGCCTTACGTATGGCTACACCTTC. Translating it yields CASSAQGLTYGYTF.

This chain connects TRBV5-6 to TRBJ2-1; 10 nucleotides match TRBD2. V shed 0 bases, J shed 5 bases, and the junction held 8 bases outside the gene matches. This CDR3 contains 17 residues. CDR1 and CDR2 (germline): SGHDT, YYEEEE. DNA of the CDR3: TGTGCCAGCAGCTTGGACCGCCTAGCGGGAGCAAACAATGAGCAGTTCTTC. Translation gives CASSLDRLAGANNEQFF.

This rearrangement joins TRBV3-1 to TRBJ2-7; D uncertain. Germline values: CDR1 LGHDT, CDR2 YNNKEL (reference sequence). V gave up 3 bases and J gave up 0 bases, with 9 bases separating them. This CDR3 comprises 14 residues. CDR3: CASSQELSSYEQYF. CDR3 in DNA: TGTGCCAGCAGCCAGGAACTGAGCTCCTACGAGCAGTACTTC.

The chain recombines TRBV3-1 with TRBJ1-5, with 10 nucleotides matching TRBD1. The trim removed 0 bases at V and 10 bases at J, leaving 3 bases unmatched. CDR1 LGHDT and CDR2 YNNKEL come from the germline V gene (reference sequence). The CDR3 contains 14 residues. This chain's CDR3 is CASSQEGQGHPQHF. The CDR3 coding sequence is TGTGCCAGCAGCCAAGAGGGACAGGGGCATCCCCAGCATTTT.

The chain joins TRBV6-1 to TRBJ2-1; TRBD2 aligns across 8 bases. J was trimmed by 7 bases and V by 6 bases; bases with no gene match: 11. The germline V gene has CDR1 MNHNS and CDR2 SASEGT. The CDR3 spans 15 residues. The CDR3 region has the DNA TGTGCCAGCAGCCATCAGACTAGCGAGGAAAATGAGCAGTTCTTC. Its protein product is CASSHQTSEENEQFF.

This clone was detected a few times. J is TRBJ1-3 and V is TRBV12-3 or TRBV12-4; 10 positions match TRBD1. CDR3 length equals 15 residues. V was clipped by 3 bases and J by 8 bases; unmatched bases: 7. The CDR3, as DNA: TGTGCCAGCAGTTTTGGAGGGACAGGGGTATACACCATATATTTT. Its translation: CASSFGGTGVYTIYF.

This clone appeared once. This CDR3 is CSARDIQGYEQYF. The CDR3 nucleotides are TGCAGTGCTAGAGATATACAGGGGTACGAGCAGTACTTC. This chain links TRBV20-1 with TRBJ2-7; TRBD1 aligns across 7 bases. The CDR3 is made up of 13 amino acids. Germline assignment: CDR1 DFQATT and CDR2 SNEGSKA (reference sequence). J lost 4 bases, V lost 0 bases, and 3 bases had no gene match.

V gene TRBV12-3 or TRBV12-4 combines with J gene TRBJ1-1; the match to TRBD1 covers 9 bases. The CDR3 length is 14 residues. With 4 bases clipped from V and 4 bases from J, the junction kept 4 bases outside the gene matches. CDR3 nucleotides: TGTGCCAGCAGTTCCGGGACAGGGACCACTGAAGCTTTCTTT. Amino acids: CASSSGTGTTEAFF.

The DNA for the CDR3 is TGTGCCAGCAGTAAGAGCGGGAGCTCCTACAATGAGCAGTTCTTC. Its protein is CASSKSGSSYNEQFF. The gene calls are TRBV6-1 and TRBJ2-1; 8 bases line up with TRBD2. This CDR3 has 15 amino acids. Germline loops: CDR1 MNHNS, CDR2 SASEGT. V was pared by 5 bases and J by 0 bases, with 3 bases of the junction left unmatched.

The CDR3 region is CASRSPGQGETQYF. CDR3 DNA sequence: TGTGCCAGCAGAAGTCCGGGACAGGGGGAGACCCAGTACTTC. This chain links TRBV28 with TRBJ2-5; 10 bases agree with TRBD1. The germline gives CDR1 MDHEN, CDR2 SYDVKM. The CDR3 has 14 residues. V was pared by 6 bases and J by 5 bases, with 6 bases of the junction left unmatched.

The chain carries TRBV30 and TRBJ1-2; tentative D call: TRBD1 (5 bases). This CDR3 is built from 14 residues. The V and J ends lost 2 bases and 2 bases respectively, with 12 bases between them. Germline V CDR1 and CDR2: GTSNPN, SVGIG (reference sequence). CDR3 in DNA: TGTGCCTGGAGTTACGGGGCGTCGAACTATGGCTACACCTTC. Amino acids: CAWSYGASNYGYTF.

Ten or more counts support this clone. DNA of the CDR3: TGTGCCAGCAGTTCAGGACAGGAGGACACCGGGGAGCTGTTTTTT. Protein product: CASSSGQEDTGELFF. This chain links TRBV6-1 with TRBJ2-2, with TRBD1 identical over 7 bases. This CDR3 has 15 residues. The V and J ends lost 5 bases and 3 bases, in that order; junction bases with no gene match: 6. Germline-derived CDR1 and CDR2 are MNHNS and SASEGT.

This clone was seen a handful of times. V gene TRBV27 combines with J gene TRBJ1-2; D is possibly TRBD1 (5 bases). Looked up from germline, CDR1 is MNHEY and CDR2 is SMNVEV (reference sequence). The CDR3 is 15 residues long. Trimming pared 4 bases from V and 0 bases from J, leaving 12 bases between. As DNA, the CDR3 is TGTGCCAGCAGTTCAAGGGGCCTGGCTAACTATGGCTACACCTTC. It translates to CASSSRGLANYGYTF.

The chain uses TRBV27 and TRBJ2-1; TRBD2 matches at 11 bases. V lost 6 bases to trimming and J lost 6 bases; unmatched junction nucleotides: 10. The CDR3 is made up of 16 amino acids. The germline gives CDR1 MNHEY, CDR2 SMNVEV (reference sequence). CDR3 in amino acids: CASSISGGALGNEQFF. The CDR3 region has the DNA TGTGCCAGCAGCATTAGCGGGGGGGCTTTAGGCAATGAGCAGTTCTTC.

The DNA for the CDR3 is TGTGCCAGCAGTCGCGGGAGCAGGGTCGAGCAGTACTTC. This translates into CASSRGSRVEQYF. The J gene is TRBJ2-7, the V gene TRBV12-3 or TRBV12-4; 7 nucleotides agree with TRBD2. With V trimmed by 5 bases and J by 6 bases, 7 bases remained unmatched. CDR3 length: 13 residues.

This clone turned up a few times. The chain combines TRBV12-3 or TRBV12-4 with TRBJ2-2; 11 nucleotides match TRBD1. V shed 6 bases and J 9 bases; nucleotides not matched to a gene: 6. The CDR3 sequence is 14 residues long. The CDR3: CASRGTGGTWELFF. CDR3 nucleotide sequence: TGTGCCAGCAGGGGGACAGGGGGGACCTGGGAGCTGTTTTTT.